Listed here are 2 T cell receptor beta chains from one sample, sequenced in a study of beta chain features in type 1 diabetes. The whole isolated RNA underwent reverse transcription, so sequencing captured expressed TCRB transcripts. The data were produced by immunoSEQ multiplex PCR, yet TCRdb's version contains in-frame clones alone and is incomplete. Of over 500,000 clones in the sample, about 16% were seen once. Sequencing was carried out using naive CD4+ T cells from blood. Receptor source: a man between 18 and 29 years old in good health.

The rearrangement links TRBV7-2 to TRBJ2-7; 10 nucleotides line up with TRBD1. The germline CDR1 and CDR2 sequences are SGHTA and FQGNSA. The CDR3 runs to 13 residues. Germline trimming cut 5 bases from V and 7 bases from J; bases unmatched to any gene: 5. The CDR3 DNA is TGTGCCAGCAGCCGGAGGGGACAGGGGGAGCAGTACTTC. Translation gives CASSRRGQGEQYF.

This chain connects TRBV7-2 to TRBJ2-6, with D possibly TRBD1 on 6 matching bases. The CDR3 covers 17 residues. CDR1 is SGHTA and CDR2 is FQGNSA in the germline V gene. The germline V and J ends were trimmed by 2 bases and 0 bases, with 11 bases remaining between them. The CDR3 sequence: CASSLQGPPSGANVLTF. The CDR3 DNA reads as TGTGCCAGCAGCTTACAGGGGCCCCCCTCTGGGGCCAACGTCCTGACTTTC. Filled out from reference TRBV7-2 and TRBJ2-6, the complete variable domain reads GAGVSQSPSNKVTEKGKDVELRCDPISGHTALYWYRQSLGQGLEFLIYFQGNSAPDKSGLPSDRFSAERTGGSVSTLTIQRTQQEDSAVYLCASSLQGPPSGANVLTFGAGSRLTVL.